The TCR beta chain described here comes from a study of T cell responses to AZD1222 COVID-19 vaccine. Study-level results: Clonal diversity was possibly underestimated, and white British individuals and females predominated among donors. Spike-specific TCR breadth rose after two AZD1222 doses, and depth rose as well.

Concerning this clone: Antigen: not known.

Repertoires were generated with immunoSEQ multiplex PCR, while TCRdb's copy carries only in-frame clones and drops some. The profile shows 120,000 or so clones, more than 65% of them singletons. V shed 7 bases and J shed 4 bases, with 13 bases lying between them. Per germline, CDR1 MGHDK and CDR2 SYGVNS. CDR3 length: 13 residues. The TCR was taken from an adult who received the AZD1222 COVID-19 vaccine. The chain carries TRBV25-1 and TRBJ1-2; D possibly corresponds to TRBD1 (6 bases). The sequencing used peripheral blood, collected 28 days after the second AZD1222 dose. CDR3 coding DNA: TGTGCCAGCAAGCATCAGGGGTCCTATGGCTACACCTTC. Protein: CASKHQGSYGYTF.